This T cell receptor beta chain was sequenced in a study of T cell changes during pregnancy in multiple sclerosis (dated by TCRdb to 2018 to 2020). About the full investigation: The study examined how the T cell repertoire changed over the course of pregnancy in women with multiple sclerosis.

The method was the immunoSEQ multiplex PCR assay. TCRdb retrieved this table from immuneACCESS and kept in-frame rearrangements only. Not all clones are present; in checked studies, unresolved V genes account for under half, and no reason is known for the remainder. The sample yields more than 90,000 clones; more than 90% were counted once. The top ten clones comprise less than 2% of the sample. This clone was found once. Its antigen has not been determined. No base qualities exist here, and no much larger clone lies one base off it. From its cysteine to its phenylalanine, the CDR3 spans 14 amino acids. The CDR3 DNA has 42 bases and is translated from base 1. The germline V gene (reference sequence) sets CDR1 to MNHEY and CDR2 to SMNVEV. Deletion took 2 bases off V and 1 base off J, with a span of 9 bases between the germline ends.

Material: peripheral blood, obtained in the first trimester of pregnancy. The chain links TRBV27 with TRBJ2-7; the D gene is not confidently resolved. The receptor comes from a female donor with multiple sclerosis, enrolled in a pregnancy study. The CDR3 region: CASSLMAQSYEQYF. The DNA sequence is TGTGCCAGCAGTTTAATGGCCCAATCCTACGAGCAGTACTTC.